The entry below gives a single T cell receptor beta chain sequence along with its context. Its target is not known. CD45RO negativity and positive selection for CCR7 defined naive CD8 cells, a population that excluded terminally differentiated effector memory CD45RA+ cells. Per germline, CDR1 SGHAT and CDR2 FQNNGV. This CDR3 is built from 14 residues. Trimming stripped 1 base from V and 6 bases from J, with 13 bases between. Assay execution took place at the deep level. Assay used: immunoSEQ multiplex PCR; TCRdb lists only in-frame clones, some missing. The sample contains nearly 2 million clones, around 96% of which appear only once. The data stem from a study of shared clonotypes between healthy human individuals. Study information: Aged 18 to 49, the donors were two women and a few men.

Study-level findings and limits: The study's rarefaction showed incomplete sorted-subset sequencing despite large depth.

This TCR was sampled from a man younger than 35 in good health. The sample consisted of naive CD8+ T cells sorted from blood. The genes are TRBV11-2 and TRBJ2-7, with TRBD2 as a possible D gene (5 bases). The CDR3, as DNA: TGTGCCAGCAGCTTAGCCGGGGTAGGACGCGAGCAGTACTTC. Protein product: CASSLAGVGREQYF.